The sequence of this T cell receptor (beta chain) was determined in a study of PD-1 blockade in classical Hodgkin lymphoma. Study-wide results and caveats: The drivers behind the repertoire differences, possibly disease activity or prior therapy, remain undefined. Significant TCR diversity gains by C4D1 occurred in CD4+ but not CD8+ cells.

The data were produced by immunoSEQ multiplex PCR, yet TCRdb's version contains in-frame clones alone and is incomplete. The sample consists of more than 90,000 clones, 75% to 85% of them appearing once. The CDR3 has 15 residues. Germline lookup yields CDR1 MDHEN and CDR2 SYDVKM. Trimming cost V 4 bases and J 6 bases; bases outside gene matches: 9. Every patient was affected by relapse after autologous stem cell transplantation, while exposure to brentuximab vedotin was not uniform. Best responses included complete response and partial response; otherwise, the best response was progressive disease. There are a few counts of this clone. The antigen is unknown.

The source was peripheral blood mononuclear cells (PBMCs), collected before the second cycle of nivolumab. This chain uses TRBV28 with TRBJ2-7, with TRBD1 matching 10 bases. The source of this sequence is a human donor with classical Hodgkin lymphoma. As DNA, the CDR3 is TGTGCCAGCAGTTCCCCGGACAGGGGGGTTCGCGAGCAGTACTTC. Protein: CASSSPDRGVREQYF.